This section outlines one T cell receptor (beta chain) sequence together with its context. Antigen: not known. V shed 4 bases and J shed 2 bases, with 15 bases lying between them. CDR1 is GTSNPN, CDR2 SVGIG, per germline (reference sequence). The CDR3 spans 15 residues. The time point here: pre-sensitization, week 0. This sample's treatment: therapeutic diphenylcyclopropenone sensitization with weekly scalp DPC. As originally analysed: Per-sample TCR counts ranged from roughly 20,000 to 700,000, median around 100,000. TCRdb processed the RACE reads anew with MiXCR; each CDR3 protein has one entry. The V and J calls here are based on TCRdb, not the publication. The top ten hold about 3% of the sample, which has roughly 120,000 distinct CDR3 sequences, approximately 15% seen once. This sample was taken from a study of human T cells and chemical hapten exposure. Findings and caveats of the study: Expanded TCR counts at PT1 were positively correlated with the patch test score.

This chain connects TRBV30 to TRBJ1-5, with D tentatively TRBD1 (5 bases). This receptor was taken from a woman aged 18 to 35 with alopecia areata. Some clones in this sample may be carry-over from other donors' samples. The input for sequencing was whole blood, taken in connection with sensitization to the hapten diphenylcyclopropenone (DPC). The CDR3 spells CAWNAGPRGNQPQHF. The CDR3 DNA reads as TGTGCCTGGAATGCGGGGCCCCGGGGCAATCAGCCCCAGCATTTT.